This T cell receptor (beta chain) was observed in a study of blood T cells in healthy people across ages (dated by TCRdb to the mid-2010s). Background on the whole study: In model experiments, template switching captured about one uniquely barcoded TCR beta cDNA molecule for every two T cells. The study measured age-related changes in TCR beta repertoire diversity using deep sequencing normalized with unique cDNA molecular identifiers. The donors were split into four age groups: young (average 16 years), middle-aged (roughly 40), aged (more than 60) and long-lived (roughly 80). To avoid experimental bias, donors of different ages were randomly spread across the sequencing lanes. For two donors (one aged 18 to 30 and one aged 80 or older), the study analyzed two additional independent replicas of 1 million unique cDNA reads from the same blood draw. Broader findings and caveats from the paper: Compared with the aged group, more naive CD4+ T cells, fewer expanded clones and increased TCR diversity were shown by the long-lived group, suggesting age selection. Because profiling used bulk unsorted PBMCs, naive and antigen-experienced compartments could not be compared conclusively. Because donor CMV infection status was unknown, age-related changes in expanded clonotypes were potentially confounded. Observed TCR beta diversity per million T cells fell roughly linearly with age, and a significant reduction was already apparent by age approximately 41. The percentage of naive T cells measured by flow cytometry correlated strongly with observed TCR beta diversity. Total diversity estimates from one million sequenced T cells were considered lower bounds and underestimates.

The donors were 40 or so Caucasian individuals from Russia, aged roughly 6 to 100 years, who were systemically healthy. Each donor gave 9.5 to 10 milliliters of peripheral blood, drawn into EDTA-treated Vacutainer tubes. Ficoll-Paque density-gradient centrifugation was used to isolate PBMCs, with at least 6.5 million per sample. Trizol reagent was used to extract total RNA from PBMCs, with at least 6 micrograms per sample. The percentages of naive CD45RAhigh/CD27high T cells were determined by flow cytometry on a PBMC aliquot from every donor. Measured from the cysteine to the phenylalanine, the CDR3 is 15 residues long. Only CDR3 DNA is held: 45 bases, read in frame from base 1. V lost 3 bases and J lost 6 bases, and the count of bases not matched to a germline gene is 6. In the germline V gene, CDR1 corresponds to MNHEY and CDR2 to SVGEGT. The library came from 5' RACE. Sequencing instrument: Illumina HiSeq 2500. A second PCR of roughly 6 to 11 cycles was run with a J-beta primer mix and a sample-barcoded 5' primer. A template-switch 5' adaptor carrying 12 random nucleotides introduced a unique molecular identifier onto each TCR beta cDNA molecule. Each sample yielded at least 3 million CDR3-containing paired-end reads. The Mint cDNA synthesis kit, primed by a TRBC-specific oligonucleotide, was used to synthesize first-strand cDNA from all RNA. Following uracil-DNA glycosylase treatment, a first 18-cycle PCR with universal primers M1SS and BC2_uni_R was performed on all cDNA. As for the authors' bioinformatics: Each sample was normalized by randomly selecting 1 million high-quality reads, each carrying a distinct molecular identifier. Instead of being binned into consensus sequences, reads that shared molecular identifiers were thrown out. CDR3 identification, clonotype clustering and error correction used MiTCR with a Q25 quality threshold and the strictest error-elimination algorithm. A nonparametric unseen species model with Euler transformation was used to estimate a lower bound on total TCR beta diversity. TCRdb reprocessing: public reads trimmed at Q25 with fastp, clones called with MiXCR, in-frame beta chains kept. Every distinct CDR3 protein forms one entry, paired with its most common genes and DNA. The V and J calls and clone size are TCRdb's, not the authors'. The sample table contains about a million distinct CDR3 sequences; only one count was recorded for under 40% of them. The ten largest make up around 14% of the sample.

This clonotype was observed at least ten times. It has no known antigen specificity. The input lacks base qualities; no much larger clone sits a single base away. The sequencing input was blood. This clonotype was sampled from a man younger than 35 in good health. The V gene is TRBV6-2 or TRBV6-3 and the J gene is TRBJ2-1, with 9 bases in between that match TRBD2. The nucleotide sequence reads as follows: TGTGCCAGCAGTTATCCAGCGGGGGGCCCCAATGAGCAGTTCTTC. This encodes CASSYPAGGPNEQFF.